The 11 T cell receptor beta chains in this list originate from one sample, sequenced in a study of blood T cell repertoires in COVID-19 (dated by TCRdb to 2020 to 2021). Preparation of the library involved the immunoSEQ multiplex PCR assay. TCRdb's version of the immuneACCESS table is confined to in-frame rearrangements and falls short of the full clone set. An unresolved V gene accounts for under half of the shortfall where checked; the remainder is of unknown origin. This sample comprises 80,000 to 95,000 clones, about 90% of them detected only once. The top ten constitute about 1.7% of the sample. Sequenced input: peripheral blood. Every receptor here comes from a human donor with active COVID-19. The donor label of this sample is uncertain.

CDR3 nucleotide sequence: TGTGCCAGCACCAACCCTAGCGCCGCCTCTAGCACAGATACGCAGTATTTT. Its protein product is CASTNPSAASSTDTQYF. V usage is TRBV28 and J usage is TRBJ2-3; possibly TRBD2 for D (6 bases). Deletions cut 7 bases from V and 0 bases from J, with 20 bases between. CDR3 size: 17 residues. Per germline, CDR1 MDHEN and CDR2 SYDVKM.

The table lists this clone with a count of one. The V gene is TRBV9, the J gene TRBJ2-7; 9 nucleotides match TRBD1. The germline V gene encodes CDR1 SGDLS and CDR2 YYNGEE. Unmatched junction bases numbered 13, after V lost 0 bases and J lost 6 bases. This CDR3 spans 17 amino acids. This CDR3 is CASSVVGGPGQGGEQYF. As DNA, the CDR3 is TGTGCCAGCAGCGTAGTAGGAGGTCCGGGACAGGGTGGCGAGCAGTACTTC.

V and J are TRBV5-6 and TRBJ1-2; D unresolved. V shed 1 base and J shed 3 bases, with 13 bases lying between them. CDR1 SGHDT and CDR2 YYEEEE come from the germline V gene. The CDR3 covers 15 residues. The CDR3, as DNA: TGTGCCAGCAGCTTGTTGGCTGACTACCACTATGGCTACACCTTC. Protein product: CASSLLADYHYGYTF.

The chain couples TRBV11-2 to TRBJ2-3; weak D call: TRBD2 (6 bases). Germline V gene data show CDR1 as SGHAT and CDR2 as FQNNGV. This CDR3 contains 13 residues. Trimming took 2 bases from V and 6 from J, leaving 9 bases between them. The CDR3 DNA reads as TGTGCCAGCAGCTTAATCCTAGCGGATACGCAGTATTTT. It specifies CASSLILADTQYF.

This sequence joins TRBV11-2 and TRBJ2-3; TRBD1 is a possible D gene (5 bases). The CDR3 covers 16 residues. Germline V gives CDR1 SGHAT, CDR2 FQNNGV. V dropped 2 bases and J dropped 2 bases, with 14 bases sitting between them. The CDR3 here is CASSLWGGVHTDTQYF. CDR3 nucleotides: TGTGCCAGCAGCTTATGGGGCGGAGTCCACACAGATACGCAGTATTTT.

The V gene is TRBV5-4, the J gene TRBJ1-6; D perhaps matches TRBD1 (6 bases). The length of the CDR3 is 16 residues. V lost 6 bases and J lost 10, with 23 bases in between. Germline CDR1 SGHNT, CDR2 YYREEE (reference sequence). The CDR3 reads CASKEGGGPGLSPLHF. The CDR3 nucleotides are TGTGCCAGCAAGGAGGGGGGGGGTCCGGGTTTATCACCCCTCCACTTT.

The CDR3, as DNA: TGTGCCAGCAGTGACTCAGGACAGAATAATTCACCCCTCCACTTT. Translation gives CASSDSGQNNSPLHF. This rearrangement joins TRBV6-4 to TRBJ1-6; TRBD1 might be the D (6 bases). Germline CDR1 MRHNA, CDR2 SNTAGT. This CDR3 region has 15 residues. V was shortened by 0 bases and J by 5 bases, with 8 bases between the two germline ends.

This clone was detected once. The gene calls are TRBV19 and TRBJ1-2, with D tentatively TRBD1 (6 bases). Germline assignment: CDR1 LNHDA and CDR2 SQIVND (reference sequence). CDR3 length equals 17 residues. V was clipped by 6 bases and J by 0 bases, with 20 bases between them. The CDR3 nucleotides are TGTGCCAGTAGCTCCGCGCGCGGACAGCAAACTAACTATGGCTACACCTTC. It yields the protein CASSSARGQQTNYGYTF. Supplemented by reference TRBV19 and TRBJ1-2, the full variable domain reads DGGITQSPKYLFRKEGQNVTLSCEQNLNHDAMYWYRQDPGQGLRLIYYSQIVNDFQKGDIAEGYSVSREKKESFPLTVTSAQKNPTAFYLCASSSARGQQTNYGYTFGSGTRLTVV.

This clone was counted only a few times. The chain uses TRBV4-3 and TRBJ1-2; TRBD1 matches 7 bases. Germline V gene data show CDR1 as LGHNA and CDR2 as YSLEER. There are 15 residues in the CDR3. With V trimmed by 0 bases and J by 5 bases, 6 bases remained unmatched. CDR3 protein: CASSQDGQAVYGYTF. The CDR3 bases are TGCGCCAGCAGCCAAGACGGACAGGCGGTTTATGGCTACACCTTC.

The rearrangement joins TRBV12-3 or TRBV12-4 to TRBJ2-7; D may be TRBD1 (6 bases). The CDR3 covers 13 residues. V was shortened by 6 bases and J by 6 bases, with 15 bases between the two germline ends. CDR3 in amino acids: CASSRFHRVEQYF. As DNA, the CDR3 is TGTGCCAGCAGCCGGTTCCACAGGGTCGAGCAGTACTTC.

CDR3 sequence reads: CAISDSDEKLFF. CDR3 bases: TGTGCCATCAGTGATTCCGATGAAAAACTGTTTTTT. The chain recombines TRBV10-3 with TRBJ1-4; D call uncertain. Germline values: CDR1 ENHRY, CDR2 SYGVKD. V was cut by 3 bases and J by 6 bases, with 5 bases left in between. This CDR3 comprises 12 residues.